This T cell receptor (beta chain) was profiled in a study of OX40 agonist ivuxolimab in advanced cancers. Findings and limits, study-wide: In CD8+ T cells, expanded clones were on average more numerous than in CD4+. Some nonresponders likewise displayed low normalized T-cell clonal expansion. Partly responding patients at 0.1-3.0 mg/kg showed some of the smallest clonal expansion.

With respect to this clone: As yet, its antigen is unknown.

Profiled with immunoSEQ multiplex PCR; TCRdb holds only in-frame clones, not every one. The sample lists around 68,000 clones; about nine tenths were seen once. Trimming took 4 bases from V and 4 from J; bases not matched to a gene: 6. Per the germline V gene, CDR1 is SGHRS and CDR2 is YFSETQ. CDR3 length: 15 residues. The TCR was taken from an adult with an advanced solid tumor such as melanoma, head and neck, liver or kidney cancer. The V and J genes are TRBV5-1 and TRBJ2-2; 8 bases are shared with TRBD1. The source material was CD4+ or CD8+ T cells sorted from blood, sampled in a trial of the OX40 agonist ivuxolimab. Here the CDR3 DNA reads TGCGCCAGCAGCATGGGACAGGTCGTCACCGGGGAGCTGTTTTTT. Its translation is CASSMGQVVTGELFF.